This T cell receptor (beta chain) derives from a study of cytomegalovirus exposure and HLA in healthy donors. In the study overall: There were 117 million unique TCR beta sequences, drawn from about 179 million T cells, in an earlier analysis. The study, taken as a whole, reports: About 87% or about 30% of the time was how often most TCR beta V segments were productive, according to an earlier analysis. A later analysis showed TCR association rates differing by HLA locus, peaking at DRB1 and lowest at HLA-C. Across donors, most TCRs were seen rarely, yet some public ones were widespread.

As to this clone: Antigen unknown.

The study ran its PCR with 60 Vbeta and 13 Jbeta primers. Here immunoSEQ multiplex PCR was the method, and the copy in TCRdb shows in-frame clones only, minus some. The profile shows around 110,000 clones, around a tenth of them singletons. CDR3 length: 13 amino acids. From germline, CDR1 is MGHDK and CDR2 SYGVNS. The germline V and J ends were trimmed by 7 bases and 4 bases, with 13 bases remaining between them. The chain links TRBV25-1 to TRBJ1-1; D is possibly TRBD1 (6 bases). The receptor's source is a man under 40 in good health and CMV-seronegative. The sample comprised PBMCs. The CDR3 nucleotides are TGTGCCAGCACTCTTACAGGGCGCACTGAAGCTTTCTTT. This codes for CASTLTGRTEAFF.